The TCR beta chain under discussion was sequenced for a study of blood T cell repertoires in COVID-19. Study in general: Some COVID-19 samples were acute and others convalescent; all came from the United States, Italy and Spain. T cells, B-cell-depleted T cells, or PBMCs provided the cDNA or gDNA that served as material.

Germline-derived CDR1 and CDR2 are SGHAT and FQNNGV. With 3 bases clipped from V and 3 bases from J, the junction kept 13 bases outside the gene matches. The CDR3 runs to 17 residues. Original analysis: From reference gene primer amplification, estimates of nucleated cell counts were derived. The method was immunoSEQ multiplex PCR; TCRdb's version includes in-frame clones alone and lacks a portion of them. That table furnishes V, J and clone size, whereas the DNA furnished D and trimming. The sample has approximately 50,000 clones; about nine tenths are singletons. Sequencing was performed on peripheral blood. The genes are TRBV11-2 and TRBJ1-2, with 7 bases fitting TRBD1. The receptor was derived from a man aged 50 to 60 with active COVID-19. The DNA for the CDR3 is TGTGCCAGCAGCTTGTTATTTCCGGCCACAGGGGACTATGGCTACACCTTC. Amino acids: CASSLLFPATGDYGYTF. Drawing the rest from reference TRBV11-2 and TRBJ1-2, the complete variable domain is EAGVAQSPRYKIIEKRQSVAFWCNPISGHATLYWYQQILGQGPKLLIQFQNNGVVDDSQLPKDRFSAERLKGVDSTLKIQPAKLEDSAVYLCASSLLFPATGDYGYTFGSGTRLTVV.